Listed below are T cell receptor beta chains from one sample, sequenced in a study of blood T cell repertoires in COVID-19. TCRdb keeps only in-frame clones here, not all; method: immunoSEQ multiplex PCR. The table lists 210,000 or so clones, about four fifths of them singletons. Sequenced: peripheral blood. The receptor source for this set is a woman older than 75 with acute or convalescent COVID-19. CDR3s include the opening cysteine and the closing phenylalanine or tryptophan. D genes are given only for firm matches. The size entry is marked missing in some rows and otherwise reads once, few, many or a size class.

TGTGCCAGCAGTTTATTGTCTCCCCGGGGAACGGATACGCAGTATTTT	CASSLLSPRGTDTQYF	-	-	TRBV28	TRBJ2-3
TGTGCCAGCAGTGAATCCCGGACTAGCGGGAGGCCCGAGCAGTACTTC	CASSESRTSGRPEQYF	-	TRBD2	TRBV25-1	TRBJ2-7
TGTGCCAGCAGAGCGTCTAGGCGGGGGACCGGGGAGCTGTTTTTT	CASRASRRGTGELFF	-	TRBD2	TRBV5-6	TRBJ2-2
TGTGCCAGCAGCCTCGGGACAGGACAAAATTCACCCCTCCACTTT	CASSLGTGQNSPLHF	-	TRBD1	TRBV2	TRBJ1-6
TGTGCCAGCAGTTTGCACCCGGGACAGGGCAATCAGCCCCAGCATTTT	CASSLHPGQGNQPQHF	-	TRBD1	TRBV27	TRBJ1-5
TGTGCCTGGAGTAGGGGACTCTCGGAGACCCAGTACTTC	CAWSRGLSETQYF	-	-	TRBV30	TRBJ2-5
TGTGCCAGCAGTGAGGTTCAACATAGCAATCAGCCCCAGCATTTT	CASSEVQHSNQPQHF	-	-	TRBV2	TRBJ1-5
TGTGCCAGCAGCTTAGCGTTTGGGCAGCTCCCGACCGTCTCCTACGAGCAGTACTTC	CASSLAFGQLPTVSYEQYF	-	-	TRBV11-1	TRBJ2-7
TGTGCCAGCACCTTAGCATCCTTCGCGGGGGGGCAAGAGACCCAGTACTTC	CASTLASFAGGQETQYF	-	TRBD2	TRBV7-2	TRBJ2-5
TGCAGCGTTGGGTCGACAGGGCAAGAGACCCAGTACTTC	CSVGSTGQETQYF	-	TRBD1	TRBV29-1	TRBJ2-5
TGCGCCAGCAGTCCCAGGGGGATAGACATTCAGTACTTC	CASSPRGIDIQYF	-	TRBD1	TRBV4-1	TRBJ2-4
TGCGCCAGCAGCCAAGAAGTAGCGGCACCCTACGAGCAGTACTTC	CASSQEVAAPYEQYF	-	-	TRBV4-1	TRBJ2-7
TGTGCCAGCAGCCAAGGGTTGACAACCCAGGGATCTTCGACTTTC	CASSQGLTTQGSSTF	-	-	TRBV3-1/TRBV3-2	TRBJ2-7
TGTGCCAGCAGTAAGGGAGGGACTAGCGAAGAGACCCAGTACTTC	CASSKGGTSEETQYF	-	TRBD2	TRBV9	TRBJ2-5
TGTGCCAGCAGTATCGAGGGTAATCAGCCCCAGCATTTT	CASSIEGNQPQHF	-	-	TRBV2	TRBJ1-5
TGTGCCAGCAGCTTAGCGCGGGCGGGGGGGATTGGAGATACGCAGTATTTT	CASSLARAGGIGDTQYF	once	TRBD2	TRBV7-2	TRBJ2-3
TGTGCCATCAGTGAGTCGAACCCACAGACCTATGGCTACACCTTC	CAISESNPQTYGYTF	-	-	TRBV10-3	TRBJ1-2
TGCAGCGTGGGAAGGGGGAACGAAGGCTACACCTTC	CSVGRGNEGYTF	few	-	TRBV29-1	TRBJ1-2
TGTGCCAGCAGTGGGCTGACAGGCCGCTACACCTTC	CASSGLTGRYTF	-	-	TRBV2	TRBJ1-2
TGTGCCAGCAGCGCCGGGGGGTACGGAAACACCATATATTTT	CASSAGGYGNTIYF	-	-	TRBV9	TRBJ1-3
TGTGCCATCAGCGGACAGGGCGGGGCGGGGAACACTGAAGCTTTCTTT	CAISGQGGAGNTEAFF	-	TRBD1	TRBV10-3	TRBJ1-1
TGTGCCAGCAGCCCGATAGGGTCCGGAGGGCGTCTCGCCTTC	CASSPIGSGGRLAF	-	-	TRBV7-2	TRBJ1-2
TGTGCCAGCAGCTCCGGACAGGGCGGCGGGAACAATGAGCAGTTCTTC	CASSSGQGGGNNEQFF	-	TRBD1	TRBV7-3	TRBJ2-1
TGTGCCATCAGCCTAACTGGGACTAGCGTACATGAGCAGTTCTTC	CAISLTGTSVHEQFF	-	TRBD2	TRBV10-3	TRBJ2-1
TGTGCCAGGGAGATGGGGGACTCGACAACTAATGAAAAACTGTTTTTT	CAREMGDSTTNEKLFF	few	-	TRBV21-1	TRBJ1-4
TGTGCCAGCAGCTTCTCCCCGGACACCGTTAACTATGGCTACACCTTC	CASSFSPDTVNYGYTF	-	-	TRBV7-2	TRBJ1-2
TGTGCCAGCAGTCAGAATCGCTACGAGCAGTACTTC	CASSQNRYEQYF	-	-	TRBV27	TRBJ2-7
TGTGCCAGCAGCTTGGAATTTGCCGGGGAGGGTAGAGGTGAAAAACTGTTTTTT	CASSLEFAGEGRGEKLFF	-	-	TRBV7-8	TRBJ1-4
TGTGCCAGCAGCTTAATTCCAGGGAACTATGGCTACACCTTC	CASSLIPGNYGYTF	many	-	TRBV7-6	TRBJ1-2
TGTGCCAGCAGCCGGAACCCGGGGACAAGCACAGATACGCAGTATTTT	CASSRNPGTSTDTQYF	-	-	TRBV3-1/TRBV3-2	TRBJ2-3
TGTGCCAGCAGCTTAGATCCCGGGGGCTCCTACAATGAGCAGTTCTTC	CASSLDPGGSYNEQFF	-	-	TRBV7-2	TRBJ2-1
TGTGCCAGTAGTATTTCCCCCGCCGTTTTAGGGGAAATTGGCAATCAGCCCCAGCATTTT	CASSISPAVLGEIGNQPQHF	-	-	TRBV19	TRBJ1-5
TGTGCCAGTAGCAGGGGGGCAGGGGGTGATTCACCCCTCCACTTT	CASSRGAGGDSPLHF	-	TRBD1	TRBV19	TRBJ1-6
TGTGCCAGCTCACCACGACAAACTGAAGCTTTCTTT	CASSPRQTEAFF	-	-	TRBV18	TRBJ1-1
TGTGCCAGCAGTTTTACTCAGCAGGCATTGGGAGCTTTCTTT	CASSFTQQALGAFF	once	-	TRBV28	TRBJ1-1
TGCGCCAGCAGCTTGGCCAGGCAAACACCAAATGAAAAACTGTTTTTT	CASSLARQTPNEKLFF	-	-	TRBV5-1	TRBJ1-4
TGTGCCAGCAGTGACCGGACCCGGGACAGGGCTGGATGGACGCAGTATTTT	CASSDRTRDRAGWTQYF	-	TRBD1	TRBV28	TRBJ2-3
TGTGCCAGCAGTGACTCGAAACAGGGGGTAGATACGCAGTATTTT	CASSDSKQGVDTQYF	-	TRBD1	TRBV6-4	TRBJ2-3
TGTGCCAGCAGCCCGAACCCTCGGGAGCAGTTCTTC	CASSPNPREQFF	-	-	TRBV11-2	TRBJ2-1
TGTGCCAGCAGTTTATCTGGGCCACTCTATGGCTACACCTTC	CASSLSGPLYGYTF	once	-	TRBV28	TRBJ1-2
TGCGCCAACTGGAAGTCCAACCGGGGGACTACAGATACGCAGTATTTT	CANWKSNRGTTDTQYF	-	-	TRBV10-1	TRBJ2-3
TGCGCCAGCAGCTCCGGGACAGGGGTCCCCGGGGAGCTGTTTTTT	CASSSGTGVPGELFF	-	TRBD1	TRBV5-1	TRBJ2-2
TGTGCCAGCAGTTACTCGACCGGAGGGGGCGAGAGTGGCTACACCTTC	CASSYSTGGGESGYTF	-	TRBD1	TRBV6-6	TRBJ1-2
TGCAGCGTTGAAGCCAGCGGGGTCATTCAGTTCTTC	CSVEASGVIQFF	-	TRBD2	TRBV29-1	TRBJ2-1
TGTGCCACCGAACATCGCTATGGCTACACCTTC	CATEHRYGYTF	-	-	TRBV24-1	TRBJ1-2
TGTGCCAGCAGCGGGGGGACAGGGAGTCAGCCCCAGCATTTT	CASSGGTGSQPQHF	-	TRBD1	TRBV5-5	TRBJ1-5
TGTGCCAGCTCACCATCGGGCCTAAACGGGGACTATGGCTACACCTTC	CASSPSGLNGDYGYTF	-	-	TRBV18	TRBJ1-2
TGTGCCAGCAGCCGCGGGACTAGCGGGGGGAACACCGGGGAGCTGTTTTTT	CASSRGTSGGNTGELFF	few	TRBD2	TRBV4-2	TRBJ2-2
TGTGCCAGCAGCCTAATAACAGGGGAATCACCCCTCCACTTT	CASSLITGESPLHF	-	TRBD1	TRBV3-1/TRBV3-2	TRBJ1-6
TGTGCCTGGAGTCCAGGGACAGCCTATCAGCCCCAGCATTTT	CAWSPGTAYQPQHF	-	TRBD1	TRBV30	TRBJ1-5
TGTGCCAGTAGAGGCGGGGCTACCTACGAGCAGTACTTC	CASRGGATYEQYF	-	-	TRBV19	TRBJ2-7
TGTGCCAGCAGTTCACATCCCGGGACAGGGTATAGCAATCAGCCCCAGCATTTT	CASSSHPGTGYSNQPQHF	-	TRBD1	TRBV27	TRBJ1-5
TGTGCCAGCAGCCAAGTGGGAGGACAGGGAGGGATTGAAGCTTTCTTT	CASSQVGGQGGIEAFF	few	TRBD1	TRBV14	TRBJ1-1
TGTGCCAGCAGTTACTTGAGGGATCGGACTGAAGCTTTCTTT	CASSYLRDRTEAFF	-	-	TRBV6-6	TRBJ1-1
TGTGCCAGCAGCCAAGTGGGACTCACCTACGAGCAGTACTTC	CASSQVGLTYEQYF	-	-	TRBV6-2/TRBV6-3	TRBJ2-7